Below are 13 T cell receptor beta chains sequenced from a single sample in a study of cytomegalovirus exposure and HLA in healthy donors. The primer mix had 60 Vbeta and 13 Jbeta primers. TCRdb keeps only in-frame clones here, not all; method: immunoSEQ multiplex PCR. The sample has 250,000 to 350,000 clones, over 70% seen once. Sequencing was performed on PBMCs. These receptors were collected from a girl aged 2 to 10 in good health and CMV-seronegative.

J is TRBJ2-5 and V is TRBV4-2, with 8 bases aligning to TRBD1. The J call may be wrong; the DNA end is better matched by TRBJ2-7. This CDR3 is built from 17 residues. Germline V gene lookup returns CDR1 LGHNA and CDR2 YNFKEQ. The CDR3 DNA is TGTGCCAGCAGCCAAGCGAGAGTTACGACAGGGGTAAACGAGCAGTACTTC. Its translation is CASSQARVTTGVNEQYF.

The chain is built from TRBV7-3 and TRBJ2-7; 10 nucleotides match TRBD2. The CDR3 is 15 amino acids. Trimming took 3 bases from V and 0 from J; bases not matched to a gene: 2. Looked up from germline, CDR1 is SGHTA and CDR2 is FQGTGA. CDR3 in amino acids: CASSFGTSASYEQYF. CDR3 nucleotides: TGTGCCAGCAGCTTCGGGACTAGCGCCTCCTACGAGCAGTACTTC.

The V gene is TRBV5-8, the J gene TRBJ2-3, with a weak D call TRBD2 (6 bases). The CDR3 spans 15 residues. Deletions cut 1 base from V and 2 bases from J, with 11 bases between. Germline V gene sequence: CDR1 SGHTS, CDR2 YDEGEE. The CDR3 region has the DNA TGTGCCAGCAGCTTGTACGGACTAAACACAGATACGCAGTATTTT. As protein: CASSLYGLNTDTQYF.

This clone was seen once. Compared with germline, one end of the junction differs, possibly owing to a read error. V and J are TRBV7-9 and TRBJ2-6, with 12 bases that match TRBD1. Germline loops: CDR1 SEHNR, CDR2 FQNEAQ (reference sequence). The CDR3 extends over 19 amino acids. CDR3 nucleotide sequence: TGTGCCAGCAGCTTAGCCGGGACAGGGGGCGCCCCTGGGACCAACGTCCTGACTTTC. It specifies CASSLAGTGGAPGTNVLTF.

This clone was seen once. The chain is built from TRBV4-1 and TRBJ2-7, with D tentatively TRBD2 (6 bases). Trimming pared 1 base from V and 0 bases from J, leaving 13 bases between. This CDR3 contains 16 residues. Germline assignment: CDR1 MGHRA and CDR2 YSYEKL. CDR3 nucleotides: TGCGCCAGCAGCCAAGTTGTAGCGGCTAACTCCTACGAGCAGTACTTC. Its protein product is CASSQVVAANSYEQYF.

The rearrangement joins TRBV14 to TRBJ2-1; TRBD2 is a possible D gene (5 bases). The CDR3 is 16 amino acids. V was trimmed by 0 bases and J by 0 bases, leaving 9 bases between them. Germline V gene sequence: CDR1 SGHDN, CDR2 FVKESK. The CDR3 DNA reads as TGTGCCAGCAGCCAAGAAGGCGGGTACTCCTACAATGAGCAGTTCTTC. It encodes CASSQEGGYSYNEQFF. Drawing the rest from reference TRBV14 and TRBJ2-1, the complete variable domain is EAGVTQFPSHSVIEKGQTVTLRCDPISGHDNLYWYRRVMGKEIKFLLHFVKESKQDESGMPNNRFLAERTGGTYSTLKVQPAELEDSGVYFCASSQEGGYSYNEQFFGPGTRLTVL.

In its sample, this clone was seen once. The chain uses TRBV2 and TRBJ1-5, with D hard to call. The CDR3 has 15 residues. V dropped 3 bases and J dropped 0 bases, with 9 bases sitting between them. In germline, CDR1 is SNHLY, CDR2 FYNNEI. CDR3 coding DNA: TGTGCCAGCAGTGAGTATTCGTATAGCAATCAGCCCCAGCATTTT. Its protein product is CASSEYSYSNQPQHF.

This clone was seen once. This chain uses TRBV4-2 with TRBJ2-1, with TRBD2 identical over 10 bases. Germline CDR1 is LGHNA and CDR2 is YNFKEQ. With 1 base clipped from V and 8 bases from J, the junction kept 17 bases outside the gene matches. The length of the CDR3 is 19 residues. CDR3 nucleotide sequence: TGTGCCAGCAGCCAAGTGCCTAGCGGGGGTTTGGGGTTAAGCGATGAGCAGTTCTTC. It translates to CASSQVPSGGLGLSDEQFF.

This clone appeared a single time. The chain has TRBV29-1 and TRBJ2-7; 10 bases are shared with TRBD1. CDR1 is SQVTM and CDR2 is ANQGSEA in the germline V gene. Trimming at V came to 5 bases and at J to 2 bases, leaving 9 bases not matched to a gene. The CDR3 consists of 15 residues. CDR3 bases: TGCAGCGTTTTGGAGTCGGGACAGGGGACCTACGAGCAGTACTTC. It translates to CSVLESGQGTYEQYF.

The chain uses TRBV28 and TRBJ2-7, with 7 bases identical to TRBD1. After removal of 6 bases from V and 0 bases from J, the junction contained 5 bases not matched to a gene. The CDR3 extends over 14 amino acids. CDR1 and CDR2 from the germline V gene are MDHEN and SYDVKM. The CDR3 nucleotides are TGTGCCAGCAGCCACCGGGACAGCTCCTACGAGCAGTACTTC. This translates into CASSHRDSSYEQYF. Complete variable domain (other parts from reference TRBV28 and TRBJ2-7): DVKVTQSSRYLVKRTGEKVFLECVQDMDHENMFWYRQDPGLGLRLIYFSYDVKMKEKGDIPEGYSVSREKKERFSLILESASTNQTSMYLCASSHRDSSYEQYFGPGTRLTVT.

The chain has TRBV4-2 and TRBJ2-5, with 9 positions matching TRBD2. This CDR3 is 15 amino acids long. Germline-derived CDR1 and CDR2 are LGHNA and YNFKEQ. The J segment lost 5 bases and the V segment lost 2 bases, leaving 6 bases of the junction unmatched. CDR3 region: CASSQLLAGRETQYF. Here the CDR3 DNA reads TGTGCCAGCAGCCAATTACTAGCGGGTCGGGAGACCCAGTACTTC.

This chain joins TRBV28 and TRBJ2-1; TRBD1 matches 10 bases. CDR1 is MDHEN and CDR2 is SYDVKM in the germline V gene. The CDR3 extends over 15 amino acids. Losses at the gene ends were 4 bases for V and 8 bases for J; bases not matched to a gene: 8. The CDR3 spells CASSYPGQGSDEQFF. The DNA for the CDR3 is TGTGCCAGCAGTTACCCGGGACAGGGGTCGGATGAGCAGTTCTTC.

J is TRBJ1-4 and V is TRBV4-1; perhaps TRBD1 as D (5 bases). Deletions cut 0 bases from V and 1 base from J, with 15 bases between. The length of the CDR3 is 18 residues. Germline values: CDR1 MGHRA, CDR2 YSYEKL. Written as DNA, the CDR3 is TGCGCCAGCAGCCAAGATAGGGGCCACCCCCTAACTAATGAAAAACTGTTTTTT. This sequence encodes CASSQDRGHPLTNEKLFF.